Presented here are 5 T cell receptor beta chains from one specimen sequenced in a study of T cells in narcolepsy. Only in-frame clones appear in the TCRdb table, and some are missing; sequencing was by immunoSEQ multiplex PCR. The sample has 27,000 or so clones; more than 75% are singletons. What was sequenced was CD45RA- memory CD4+ T cells from PBMCs. The receptor source for this set is a human donor with narcolepsy.

V gene TRBV6-5 combines with J gene TRBJ1-1; TRBD1 is a possible D gene (6 bases). Trimming removed 2 bases at V and 6 bases at J, with 10 bases between. Germline V gene sequence: CDR1 MNHEY, CDR2 SVGAGI. The CDR3 sequence is 13 residues long. The CDR3 nucleotides are TGTGCCAGCAGTTACGAGGGGGAGGCTGAAGCTTTCTTT. Its translation is CASSYEGEAEAFF.

The V gene is TRBV2, the J gene TRBJ1-5, with a tentative D call TRBD1 (5 bases). CDR3 length: 16 residues. V lost 6 bases, J lost 2 bases, and 17 bases lay in between. Germline CDR1 is SNHLY and CDR2 is FYNNEI. Written as DNA, the CDR3 is TGTGCCAGCAGGGAGTGGAAGGGGTCAGGCAATCAGCCCCAGCATTTT. It specifies CASREWKGSGNQPQHF.

This clone was observed a few times. The chain employs TRBV5-1 and TRBJ2-5; TRBD2 aligns across 12 bases. From germline, CDR1 is SGHRS and CDR2 YFSETQ. V dropped 0 bases and J dropped 2; count of bases not matched to a gene: 2. CDR3 length equals 16 residues. The CDR3 sequence is CASSLGLAGGQETQYF. CDR3 bases: TGCGCCAGCAGCTTGGGGCTAGCGGGGGGGCAAGAGACCCAGTACTTC.

A remark on this clone: Other DNA sequences in the same sample also yield this CDR3. V is TRBV7-7 and J is TRBJ2-7; 9 nucleotides align to TRBD1. The V segment lost 1 base and the J segment 4 bases; nucleotides outside the gene matches: 2. CDR1 is SSHAT, CDR2 FNYEAQ, per germline (reference sequence). The CDR3 is 14 residues long. The CDR3 is CASSLEQGAYEQYF. The CDR3 DNA reads TGTGCCAGCAGCTTAGAACAGGGGGCATACGAGCAGTACTTC.

The chain is built from TRBV6-1 and TRBJ2-7; TRBD1 might be the D (5 bases). V gave up 5 bases and J gave up 2 bases, with 10 bases separating them. Germline CDR1 and CDR2: MNHNS and SASEGT. This CDR3 has 13 amino acids. CDR3: CASSSDSPYEQYF. Written as DNA, the CDR3 is TGTGCCAGCAGTTCCGACAGCCCCTACGAGCAGTACTTC.